Sequencing of this T cell receptor beta chain was carried out in a study of T cell changes during pregnancy in multiple sclerosis. Produced via immunoSEQ multiplex PCR; TCRdb's table is partial and in-frame only. This table holds roughly 57,000 clones, less than 95% found once. The CDR3 runs to 18 residues. Germline CDR1 is SGHDT and CDR2 is YYEEEE. J lost 5 bases, V lost 0 bases, and 11 bases had no gene match. The chain employs TRBV5-6 and TRBJ2-5, with 12 bases identical to TRBD2. This sample comprised CD8+ T cells from peripheral blood mononuclear cells, obtained after pregnancy. The clonotype comes from a female donor with multiple sclerosis, enrolled in a pregnancy study. The CDR3: CASSLEGLAGPLEETQYF. The DNA of the CDR3 is TGTGCCAGCAGCTTGGAGGGACTAGCGGGCCCCTTAGAGGAGACCCAGTACTTC.